Presented here are 2 T cell receptor beta chains from one specimen sequenced in a study of CD8+CD57+ T cells in acquired aplastic anemia. For sequencing, patients were chosen who had shown expansion of CD8+CD57+ cells by flow cytometry. Profiles of TCR beta VDJ and CDR3 were generated from a genomic DNA template. Using its own MiXCR run on the reads, TCRdb lists one record per CDR3 protein. The sample gives just over 150,000 distinct CDR3 sequences, around 52% of which show up once; roughly 30% is in the top ten. What was sequenced was sorted CD4+, CD8+, or CD8+CD57+ T cells (not recorded which) from PBMCs. The receptors here all came from a human donor with aplastic anemia.

This clonotype was seen at least ten times. V is TRBV4-1 and J is TRBJ2-1, with D perhaps assigned TRBD1 or TRBD2 (7 bases each). The CDR3 contains 20 residues. Per the germline V gene, CDR1 is MGHRA and CDR2 is YSYEKL. The germline V and J ends were trimmed by 5 bases and 7 bases, with 33 bases remaining between them. CDR3 residues: CASSTRERARGDSPNNEQFF. CDR3 DNA sequence: TGCGCCAGCAGCACCCGAGAAAGGGCCCGGGGGGACAGTCCTAATAATGAGCAGTTCTTC.

V is TRBV7-2 and J is TRBJ2-7; 8 bases are shared with TRBD2. V lost 3 bases, J lost 2 bases, and 6 bases stayed unmatched. Germline lookup yields CDR1 SGHTA and CDR2 FQGNSA. This CDR3 is 15 amino acids long. CDR3 region: CASSLLGGATYEQYF. In nucleotides, the CDR3 is TGTGCCAGCAGCTTGCTCGGGGGGGCTACCTACGAGCAGTACTTC.